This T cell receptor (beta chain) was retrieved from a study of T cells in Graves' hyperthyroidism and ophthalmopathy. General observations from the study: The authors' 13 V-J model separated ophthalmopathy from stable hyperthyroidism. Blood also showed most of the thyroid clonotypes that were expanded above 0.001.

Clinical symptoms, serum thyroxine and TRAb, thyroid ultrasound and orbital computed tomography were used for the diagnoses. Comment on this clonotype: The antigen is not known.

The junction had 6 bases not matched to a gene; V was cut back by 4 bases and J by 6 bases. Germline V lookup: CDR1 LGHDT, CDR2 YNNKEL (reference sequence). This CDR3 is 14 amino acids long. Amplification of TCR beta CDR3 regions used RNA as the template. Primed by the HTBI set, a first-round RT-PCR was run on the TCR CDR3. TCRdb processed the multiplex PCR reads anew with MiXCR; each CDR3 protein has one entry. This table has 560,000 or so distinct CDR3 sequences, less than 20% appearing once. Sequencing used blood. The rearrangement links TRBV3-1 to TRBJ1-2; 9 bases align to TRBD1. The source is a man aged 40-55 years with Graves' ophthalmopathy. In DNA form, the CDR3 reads TGTGCCAGCAGCCGCGGACAGGGGAGGGATGGCTACACCTTC. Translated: CASSRGQGRDGYTF.